These T cell receptor beta chains were read from a single sample in a study of Tregs in tolerant kidney transplant recipients. This table comes from immunoSEQ multiplex PCR, and its TCRdb copy is limited to in-frame clones, with some not included. This sample has around 52,000 clones; more than 70% occur once, and the top ten carry about 5%. Input material: CD4+ T cells from blood. These receptors all stem from a human donor in good health. Both conserved end residues are part of each CDR3. Each record gives: J gene, V gene, D gene, clone size, CDR3 DNA, CDR3 protein. The D gene is left open where the match is weak. The size entry is marked missing in some rows and otherwise reads once, few, many or a size class.

>TRBJ2-1|TRBV9|TRBD1|-
TGTGCCAGCAGCGTAGGACAGGGACGATACAATGAGCAGTTCTTC
CASSVGQGRYNEQFF
>TRBJ2-4|TRBV4-2|-|-
TGTGCCAGCAGCCTGAAATGGGACCCCAAAAACATTCAGTACTTC
CASSLKWDPKNIQYF
>TRBJ2-1|TRBV19|-|-
TGTGCCAGTAGTACTAGCGCAAGCTCCTACAATGAGCAGTTCTTC
CASSTSASSYNEQFF
>TRBJ2-7|TRBV6-5|-|-
TGTGCCAGCAGTTCTTTGACTGTGCCGGGGCAGTACTTC
CASSSLTVPGQYF
>TRBJ1-3|TRBV7-3|TRBD1|-
TGTGCCAGCAGCTCGAGTACCGGGACAGGGATGTTGAGGGCCTCTGGAAACACCATATATTTT
CASSSSTGTGMLRASGNTIYF
>TRBJ2-1|TRBV11-3|-|-
TGTGCCAGCAGCCTTGGGGGAGTATCCTACAATGAGCAGTTCTTC
CASSLGGVSYNEQFF
>TRBJ1-2|TRBV28|TRBD1|-
TGTGCCAGCAGTGGATCCTCGACAGGGCTAATAGAGGGCTATGGCTACACCTTC
CASSGSSTGLIEGYGYTF
>TRBJ1-1|TRBV29-1|-|-
TGCAGCGTTGTTGCCCAGAGGCAGAACACTGAAGCTTTCTTT
CSVVAQRQNTEAFF
>TRBJ2-3|TRBV5-1|-|-
TGCGCCAGCAGCTTGACAGCAGATACGCAGTATTTT
CASSLTADTQYF
>TRBJ2-7|TRBV7-2|-|-
TGTGCCAGCAGCTTAAGGCCCCGGAAGGATACCGAGCAGTACTTC
CASSLRPRKDTEQYF
>TRBJ2-5|TRBV4-2|TRBD2|-
TGTGCCAGCAGCCAAGGGAGGTCTCTAGCGGGGAAAGAGACCCAGTACTTC
CASSQGRSLAGKETQYF
>TRBJ2-7|TRBV12-5|TRBD2|-
TGTGCTAGTGGATCTAGCGGGAGGATCCACGAGCAGTACTTC
CASGSSGRIHEQYF
>TRBJ2-2|TRBV5-1|-|-
TGCGCCAGCAGTTCGGGAGCGGGGAACACCGGGGAGCTGTTTTTT
CASSSGAGNTGELFF
>TRBJ2-5|TRBV19|TRBD2|-
TGTGCCAGTAGTAACTGGCAGCGGGGGGCTCTCCAAGAGACCCAGTACTTC
CASSNWQRGALQETQYF
>TRBJ1-3|TRBV30|-|-
TGTGCCTGGAGCCAGGGAGTGAGTGGAAACACCATATATTTT
CAWSQGVSGNTIYF
>TRBJ1-5|TRBV30|-|-
TGTGCCTGGAGTGTACGGCTGGGGAGGGGATATAGCAATCAGCCCCAGCATTTT
CAWSVRLGRGYSNQPQHF
>TRBJ2-5|TRBV2|-|few
TGTGCCAGCAGTGTGGGCGGGACGGGGGAGACCCAGTACTTC
CASSVGGTGETQYF
>TRBJ2-5|TRBV4-1|-|few
TGCGCCAGCAGCCAAGGACACCGGGAGACCCAGTACTTC
CASSQGHRETQYF
>TRBJ2-7|TRBV28|-|once
TGTGCCAGCACCTCATTCGAGGCGGCAAGCTACGAGCAGTACTTC
CASTSFEAASYEQYF
>TRBJ1-3|TRBV30|-|-
TGTGCCTGGAGTGCTGGAAACACCATATATTTT
CAWSAGNTIYF
>TRBJ2-5|TRBV7-6|TRBD2|few
TGTGCCAGCAGCTTGGACATCGGACTAGCGGCCTCAGGGACCCAGTACTTC
CASSLDIGLAASGTQYF
>TRBJ2-7|TRBV19|TRBD1|-
TGTGCCAGTAGGGTCGGACAGGGTTGGGCCGAGCAGTACTTC
CASRVGQGWAEQYF
>TRBJ1-2|TRBV10-3|-|-
TGTGCCATGAGTGGGAGAAAACAGGGCTATGGCTACACCTTC
CAMSGRKQGYGYTF
>TRBJ2-5|TRBV7-9|-|-
TGTGCCAGCAGGTCCAGTAATCAGACCCAGTACTTC
CASRSSNQTQYF
>TRBJ2-7|TRBV7-8|-|-
TGTGCCAGCAGCTTAGAGTACGAGCAGTACTTC
CASSLEYEQYF
>TRBJ2-1|TRBV7-2|-|-
TGTGCCAGCACCCTCTACAGCTCCTACAATGAGCAGTTCTTC
CASTLYSSYNEQFF
>TRBJ2-7|TRBV7-9|-|-
TGTGCCAGCAGCCTGGCCGTTTTTCCCGAGCAGTACTTC
CASSLAVFPEQYF
>TRBJ2-3|TRBV7-2|-|-
TGTGCCAGCAGAAATGGGCGGGGCACAGATACGCAGTATTTT
CASRNGRGTDTQYF
>TRBJ2-5|TRBV4-2|TRBD2|-
TGTGCCAGCAGCCAAGAACTAGCGGGGATAGAGACCCAGTACTTC
CASSQELAGIETQYF
>TRBJ2-7|TRBV2|-|few
TGTGCCAGCAACCCCGTTCAACCCTCCTACGAGCAGTACTTC
CASNPVQPSYEQYF
>TRBJ1-1|TRBV15|-|-
TGTGCCACCAGCAGAGATGGGTTGGGTGAAGCTTTCTTT
CATSRDGLGEAFF